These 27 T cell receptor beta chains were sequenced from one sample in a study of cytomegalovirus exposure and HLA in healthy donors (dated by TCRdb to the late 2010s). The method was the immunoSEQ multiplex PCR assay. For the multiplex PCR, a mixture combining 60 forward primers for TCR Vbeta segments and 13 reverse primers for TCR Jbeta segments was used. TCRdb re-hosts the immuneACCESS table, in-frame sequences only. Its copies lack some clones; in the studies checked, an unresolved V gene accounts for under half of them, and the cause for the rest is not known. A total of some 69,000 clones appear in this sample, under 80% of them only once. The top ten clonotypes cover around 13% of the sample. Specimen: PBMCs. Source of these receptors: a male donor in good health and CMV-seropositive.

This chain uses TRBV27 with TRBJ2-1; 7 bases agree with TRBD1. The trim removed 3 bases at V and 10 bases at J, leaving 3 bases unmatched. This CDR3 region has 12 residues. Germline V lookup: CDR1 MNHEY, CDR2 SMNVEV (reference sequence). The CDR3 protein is CASSFPGGEQFF. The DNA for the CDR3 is TGTGCCAGCAGTTTCCCAGGGGGAGAGCAGTTCTTC.

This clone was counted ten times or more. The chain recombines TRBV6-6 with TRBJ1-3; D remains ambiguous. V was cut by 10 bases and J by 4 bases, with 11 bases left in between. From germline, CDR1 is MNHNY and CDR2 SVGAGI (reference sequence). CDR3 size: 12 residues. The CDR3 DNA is TGTGCCACCTCGGGAGCCGGAAACACCATATATTTT. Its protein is CATSGAGNTIYF.

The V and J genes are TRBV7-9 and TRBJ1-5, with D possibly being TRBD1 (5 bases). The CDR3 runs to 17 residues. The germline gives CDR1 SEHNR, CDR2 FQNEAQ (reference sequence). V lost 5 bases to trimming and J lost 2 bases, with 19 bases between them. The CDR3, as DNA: TGTGCCAGCAGCCGGGGAGGTCGGGGCGAAGGCAATCAGCCCCAGCATTTT. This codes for CASSRGGRGEGNQPQHF.

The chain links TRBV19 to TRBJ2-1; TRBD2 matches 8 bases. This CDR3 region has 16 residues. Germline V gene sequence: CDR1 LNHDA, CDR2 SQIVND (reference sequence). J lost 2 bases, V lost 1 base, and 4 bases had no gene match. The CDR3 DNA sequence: TGTGCCAGTAGTATAGTCGGCGGGGGGCCCTACAATGAGCAGTTCTTC. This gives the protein CASSIVGGGPYNEQFF.

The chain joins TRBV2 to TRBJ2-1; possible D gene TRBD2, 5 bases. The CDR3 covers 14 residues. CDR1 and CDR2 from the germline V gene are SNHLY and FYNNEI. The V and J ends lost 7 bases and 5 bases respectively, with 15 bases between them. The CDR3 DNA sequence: TGTGCCAGCAAGATAAGGTTGGGAGACAATGAGCAGTTCTTC. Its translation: CASKIRLGDNEQFF.

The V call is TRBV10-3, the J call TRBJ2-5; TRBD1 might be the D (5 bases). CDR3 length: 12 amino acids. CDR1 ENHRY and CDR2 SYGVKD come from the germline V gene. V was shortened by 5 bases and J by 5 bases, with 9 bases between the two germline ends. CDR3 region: CAISTSGETQYF. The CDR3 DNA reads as TGTGCCATCAGTACGTCAGGGGAGACCCAGTACTTC.

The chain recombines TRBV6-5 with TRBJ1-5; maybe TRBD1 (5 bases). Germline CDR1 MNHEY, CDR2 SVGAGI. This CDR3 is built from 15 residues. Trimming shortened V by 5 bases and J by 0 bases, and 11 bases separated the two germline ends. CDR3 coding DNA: TGTGCCAGCAGTCGGGACTACCCTAGCAATCAGCCCCAGCATTTT. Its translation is CASSRDYPSNQPQHF.

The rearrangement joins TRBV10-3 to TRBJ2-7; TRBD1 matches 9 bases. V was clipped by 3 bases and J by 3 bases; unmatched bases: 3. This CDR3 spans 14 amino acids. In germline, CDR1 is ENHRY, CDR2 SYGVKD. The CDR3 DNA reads TGTGCCATCAGTGATAACAGGGGGCTCTACGAGCAGTACTTC. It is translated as CAISDNRGLYEQYF.

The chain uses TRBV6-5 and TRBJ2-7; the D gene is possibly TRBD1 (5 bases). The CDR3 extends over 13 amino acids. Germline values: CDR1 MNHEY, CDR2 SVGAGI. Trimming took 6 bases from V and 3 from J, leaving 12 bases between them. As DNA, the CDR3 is TGTGCCAGCAGGTTTCAGGGCGGCTACGAGCAGTACTTC. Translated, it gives CASRFQGGYEQYF.

The CDR3 sequence: CASSQDGTSGRSGELFF. The CDR3 bases are TGTGCCAGCAGCCAAGATGGGACTAGCGGGAGGAGCGGGGAGCTGTTTTTT. The genes are TRBV4-2 and TRBJ2-2, with 15 bases fitting TRBD2. The CDR3 spans 17 residues. Germline V gene sequence: CDR1 LGHNA, CDR2 YNFKEQ. The V gene end was trimmed by 0 bases and the J gene end by 7 bases; junction bases not matched to a gene: 3.

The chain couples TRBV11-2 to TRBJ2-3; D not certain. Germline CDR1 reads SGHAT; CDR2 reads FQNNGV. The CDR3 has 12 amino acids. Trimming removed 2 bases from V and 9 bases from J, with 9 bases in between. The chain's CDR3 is CASSLIATTQYF. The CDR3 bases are TGTGCCAGCAGCTTAATAGCTACCACGCAGTATTTT.

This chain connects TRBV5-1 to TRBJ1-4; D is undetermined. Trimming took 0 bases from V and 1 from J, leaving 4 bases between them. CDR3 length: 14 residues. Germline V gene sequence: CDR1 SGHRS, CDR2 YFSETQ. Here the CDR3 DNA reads TGCGCCAGCAGCTTGGACAAAACTAATGAAAAACTGTTTTTT. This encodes CASSLDKTNEKLFF.

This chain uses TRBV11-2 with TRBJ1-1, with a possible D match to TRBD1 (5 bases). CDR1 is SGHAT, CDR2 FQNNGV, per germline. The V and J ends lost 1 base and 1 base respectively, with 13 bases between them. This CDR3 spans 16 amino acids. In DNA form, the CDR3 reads TGTGCCAGCAGCTTAGCCCGCGGGACGGGGAACACTGAAGCTTTCTTT. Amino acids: CASSLARGTGNTEAFF.

Here the CDR3 reads CASSSGLAGVGEQFF. The CDR3 DNA is TGTGCCAGTAGTTCGGGACTAGCGGGGGTGGGAGAGCAGTTCTTC. This chain uses TRBV19 with TRBJ2-1; 14 bases map to TRBD2. The J segment lost 10 bases and the V segment lost 5 bases, leaving 7 bases of the junction unmatched. The CDR3 spans 15 residues. The germline V gene has CDR1 LNHDA and CDR2 SQIVND (reference sequence).

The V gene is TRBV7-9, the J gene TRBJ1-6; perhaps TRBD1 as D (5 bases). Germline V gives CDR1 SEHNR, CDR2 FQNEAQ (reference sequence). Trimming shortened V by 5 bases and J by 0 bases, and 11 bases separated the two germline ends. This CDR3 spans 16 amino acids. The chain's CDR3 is CASSAQGSSYNSPLHF. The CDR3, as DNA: TGTGCCAGCAGCGCGCAGGGAAGCTCCTATAATTCACCCCTCCACTTT.

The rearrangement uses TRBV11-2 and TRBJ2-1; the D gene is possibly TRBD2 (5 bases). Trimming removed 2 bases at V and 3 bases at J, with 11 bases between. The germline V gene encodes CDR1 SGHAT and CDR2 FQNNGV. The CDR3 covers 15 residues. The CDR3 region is CASSLFSSGYNEQFF. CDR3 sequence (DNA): TGTGCCAGCAGCTTATTCTCCAGCGGCTACAATGAGCAGTTCTTC.

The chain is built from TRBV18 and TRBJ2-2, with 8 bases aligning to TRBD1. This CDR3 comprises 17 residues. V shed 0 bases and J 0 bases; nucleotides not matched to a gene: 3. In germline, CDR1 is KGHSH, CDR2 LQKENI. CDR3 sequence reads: CASSPPSGGPNTGELFF. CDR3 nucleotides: TGTGCCAGCTCACCACCTTCAGGGGGCCCGAACACCGGGGAGCTGTTTTTT.

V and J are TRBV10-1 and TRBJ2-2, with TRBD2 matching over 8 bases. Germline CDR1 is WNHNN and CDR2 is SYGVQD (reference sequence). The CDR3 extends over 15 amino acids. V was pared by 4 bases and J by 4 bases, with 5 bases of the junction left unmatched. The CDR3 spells CASSGSGGRTGELFF. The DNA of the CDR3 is TGCGCCAGCAGTGGGTCGGGAGGGCGCACCGGGGAGCTGTTTTTT.

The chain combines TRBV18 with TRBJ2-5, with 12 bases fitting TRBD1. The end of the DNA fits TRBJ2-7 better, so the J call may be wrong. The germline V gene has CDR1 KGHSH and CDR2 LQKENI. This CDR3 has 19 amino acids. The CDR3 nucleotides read TGTGCCAGCTCACCCTCGGGACAGGGGGCTTTAGCGGGAGAGGGCGAGCAGTACTTC. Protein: CASSPSGQGALAGEGEQYF.

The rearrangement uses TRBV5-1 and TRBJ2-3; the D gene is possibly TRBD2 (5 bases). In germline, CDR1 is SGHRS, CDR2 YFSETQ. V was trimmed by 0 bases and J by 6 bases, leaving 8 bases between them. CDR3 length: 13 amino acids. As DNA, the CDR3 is TGCGCCAGCAGCTTGGCGGGATGGGATACGCAGTATTTT. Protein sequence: CASSLAGWDTQYF. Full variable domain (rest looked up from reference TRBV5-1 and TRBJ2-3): KAGVTQTPRYLIKTRGQQVTLSCSPISGHRSVSWYQQTPGQGLQFLFEYFSETQRNKGNFPGRFSGRQFSNSRSEMNVSTLELGDSALYLCASSLAGWDTQYFGPGTRLTVL.

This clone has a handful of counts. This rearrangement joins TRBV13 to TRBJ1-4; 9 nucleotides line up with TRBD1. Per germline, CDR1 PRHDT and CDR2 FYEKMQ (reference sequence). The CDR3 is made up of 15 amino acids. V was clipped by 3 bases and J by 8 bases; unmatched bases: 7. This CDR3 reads CASSFQTGGREKLFF. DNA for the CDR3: TGTGCCAGCAGCTTTCAGACAGGGGGAAGAGAAAAACTGTTTTTT.

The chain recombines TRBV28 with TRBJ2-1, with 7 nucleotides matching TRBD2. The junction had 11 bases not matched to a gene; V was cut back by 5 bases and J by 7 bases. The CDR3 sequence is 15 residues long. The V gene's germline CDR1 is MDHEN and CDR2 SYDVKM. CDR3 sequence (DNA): TGTGCCAGCAGTCCCCCTGGGGGGGGGAGGAATGAGCAGTTCTTC. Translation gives CASSPPGGGRNEQFF.

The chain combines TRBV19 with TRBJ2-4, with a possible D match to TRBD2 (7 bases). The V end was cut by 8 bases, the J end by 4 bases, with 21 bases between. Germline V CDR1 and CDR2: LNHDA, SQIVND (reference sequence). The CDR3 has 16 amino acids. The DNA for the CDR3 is TGTGCCAGTTCCGACCCCCGGGGGGACAAAAAAAACATTCAGTACTTC. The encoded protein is CASSDPRGDKKNIQYF.

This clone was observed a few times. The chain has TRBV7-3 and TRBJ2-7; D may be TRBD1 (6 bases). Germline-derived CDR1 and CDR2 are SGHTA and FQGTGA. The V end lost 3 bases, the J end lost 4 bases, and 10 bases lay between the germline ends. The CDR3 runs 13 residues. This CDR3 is CASSFGQRYEQYF. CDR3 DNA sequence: TGTGCCAGCAGCTTCGGACAGAGATACGAGCAGTACTTC. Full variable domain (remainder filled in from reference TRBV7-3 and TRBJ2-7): GAGVSQTPSNKVTEKGKYVELRCDPISGHTALYWYRQSLGQGPEFLIYFQGTGAADDSGLPNDRFFAVRPEGSVSTLKIQRTERGDSAVYLCASSFGQRYEQYFGPGTRLTVT.

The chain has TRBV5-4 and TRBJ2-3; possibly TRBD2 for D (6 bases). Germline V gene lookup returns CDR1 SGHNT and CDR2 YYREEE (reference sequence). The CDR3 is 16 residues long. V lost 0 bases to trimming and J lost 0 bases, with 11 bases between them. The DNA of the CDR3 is TGTGCCAGCAGCTTGGGAGCTAGCGCTAGCACAGATACGCAGTATTTT. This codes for CASSLGASASTDTQYF. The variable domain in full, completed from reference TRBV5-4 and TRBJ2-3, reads ETGVTQSPTHLIKTRGQQVTLRCSSQSGHNTVSWYQQALGQGPQFIFQYYREEENGRGNFPPRFSGLQFPNYSSELNVNALELDDSALYLCASSLGASASTDTQYFGPGTRLTVL.

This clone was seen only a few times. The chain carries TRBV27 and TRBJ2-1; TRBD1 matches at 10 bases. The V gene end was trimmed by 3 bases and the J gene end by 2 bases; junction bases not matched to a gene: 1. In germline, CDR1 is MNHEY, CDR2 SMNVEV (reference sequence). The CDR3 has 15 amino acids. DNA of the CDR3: TGTGCCAGCAGTTTTGGGACAGGGGCCTACAATGAGCAGTTCTTC. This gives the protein CASSFGTGAYNEQFF.

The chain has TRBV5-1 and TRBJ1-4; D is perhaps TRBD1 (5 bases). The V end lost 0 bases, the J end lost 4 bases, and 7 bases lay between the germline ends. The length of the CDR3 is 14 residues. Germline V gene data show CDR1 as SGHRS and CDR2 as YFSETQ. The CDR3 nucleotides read TGCGCCAGCAGCTTGGGACAGAGTAATGAAAAACTGTTTTTT. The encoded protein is CASSLGQSNEKLFF.